This T cell receptor beta chain derives from a study of cytomegalovirus exposure and HLA in healthy donors. Comment on this clone: The antigen remains undetermined.

CDR1 is MNHNY, CDR2 SVGAGI, per germline (reference sequence). This CDR3 region has 11 residues. V was pared by 5 bases and J by 10 bases, with 9 bases between. 60 Vbeta and 13 Jbeta primers were used in PCR. The repertoire was sequenced with immunoSEQ multiplex PCR; TCRdb's copy has only in-frame clones and lacks some. Here the sample spans 190,000 or so clones, approximately 83% being singletons. Study-wide results and limits: The study flagged about 150 TCR beta chains as cytomegalovirus-associated. TCR beta V- and J-gene trimming was later associated with a missense DCLRE1C variant. Presence/absence analyses supposed approximately even sequencing depth among donors. Researchers had no immune exposure information except CMV serostatus available.

This TCR derives from a boy aged 2 to 10 in good health and CMV-seronegative. Source material: PBMCs. The chain employs TRBV6-6 and TRBJ1-3, with D tentatively TRBD1 (5 bases). Here the CDR3 reads CASSLRGTIYF. Here the CDR3 DNA reads TGTGCCAGCAGTCTAAGGGGTACCATATATTTT.